Presented here are 30 T cell receptor beta chains from one specimen sequenced in a study of OX40 agonist ivuxolimab in advanced cancers. Repertoires were generated with immunoSEQ multiplex PCR, while TCRdb's copy carries only in-frame clones and drops some. The sample holds about 80,000 clones; about four fifths are singletons and the top ten take roughly 25%. The sequencing here drew on CD4+ or CD8+ T cells sorted from blood, taken in a trial of the OX40 agonist ivuxolimab. These receptors came from an adult with an advanced solid tumor such as melanoma, head and neck, liver or kidney cancer.

This chain connects TRBV5-1 to TRBJ2-5; D is unclear. V was cut by 2 bases and J by 1 base, with 6 bases left in between. In germline, CDR1 is SGHRS, CDR2 YFSETQ. The CDR3 contains 13 residues. DNA for the CDR3: TGCGCCAGCAGCTTCAGGTTCCAAGAGACCCAGTACTTC. Its protein product is CASSFRFQETQYF.

This sequence joins TRBV11-2 and TRBJ2-5, with D perhaps TRBD1 (5 bases). Germline assignment: CDR1 SGHAT and CDR2 FQNNGV. Between the trimmed V and J ends, which lost 1 base and 4 bases, there was a span of 16 bases. The CDR3 runs to 16 residues. This chain's CDR3 is CASSLGALGLPETQYF. CDR3 in DNA: TGTGCCAGCAGCTTAGGGGCGCTGGGGCTCCCAGAGACCCAGTACTTC. Complete variable domain (other parts from reference TRBV11-2 and TRBJ2-5): EAGVAQSPRYKIIEKRQSVAFWCNPISGHATLYWYQQILGQGPKLLIQFQNNGVVDDSQLPKDRFSAERLKGVDSTLKIQPAKLEDSAVYLCASSLGALGLPETQYFGPGTRLLVL.

The chain is built from TRBV7-2 and TRBJ1-6, with unresolved D. CDR1 is SGHTA and CDR2 is FQGNSA in the germline V gene. The CDR3 totals 15 residues. The germline V and J ends were trimmed by 7 bases and 9 bases, with 19 bases remaining between them. CDR3 in DNA: TGTGCCAGCACCTTGACCCCCGAGTCTGGTTCACCCCTCCACTTT. Translated: CASTLTPESGSPLHF.

This clone was observed a few times. The chain links TRBV18 to TRBJ2-2; 9 bases match TRBD2. The germline V gene encodes CDR1 KGHSH and CDR2 LQKENI. CDR3 length equals 16 residues. J was trimmed by 5 bases and V by 0 bases; bases with no gene match: 4. The CDR3 DNA reads TGTGCCAGCTCACCACCGAGCGGGAGGCAGACCGGGGAGCTGTTTTTT. Its protein is CASSPPSGRQTGELFF.

The table lists this clone with a few counts. The chain combines TRBV14 with TRBJ2-7, with TRBD1 matching 8 bases. CDR3 length: 13 amino acids. Germline trimming cut 4 bases from V and 5 bases from J; bases unmatched to any gene: 4. Germline V lookup: CDR1 SGHDN, CDR2 FVKESK. CDR3 DNA sequence: TGTGCCAGCAGCCGTCAGGGGGCCCACGAGCAGTACTTC. Translating gives CASSRQGAHEQYF. The full variable domain, with the rest looked up from reference TRBV14 and TRBJ2-7, is EAGVTQFPSHSVIEKGQTVTLRCDPISGHDNLYWYRRVMGKEIKFLLHFVKESKQDESGMPNNRFLAERTGGTYSTLKVQPAELEDSGVYFCASSRQGAHEQYFGPGTRLTVT.

The table lists this clone with a few counts. V and J are TRBV18 and TRBJ2-7, with D maybe TRBD1 (5 bases). V lost 3 bases to trimming and J lost 5 bases, with 11 bases between them. The CDR3 sequence is 13 residues long. Per the germline V gene, CDR1 is KGHSH and CDR2 is LQKENI. CDR3: CASSPGQGDEQYF. For the CDR3, the DNA is TGTGCCAGCTCACCTGGGCAGGGCGACGAGCAGTACTTC.

The chain recombines TRBV6-1 with TRBJ1-2, with D maybe TRBD1 (5 bases). The germline V gene encodes CDR1 MNHNS and CDR2 SASEGT. This CDR3 has 15 amino acids. Deletions cut 7 bases from V and 0 bases from J, with 15 bases between. The CDR3 protein is CASTAGTDTNYGYTF. The DNA of the CDR3 is TGTGCCAGCACTGCCGGGACCGACACTAACTATGGCTACACCTTC.

This clone showed up just once. V gene TRBV5-8 combines with J gene TRBJ1-5, with TRBD1 identical over 9 bases. The J segment lost 7 bases and the V segment lost 4 bases, leaving 6 bases of the junction unmatched. Germline V gene data show CDR1 as SGHTS and CDR2 as YDEGEE. This CDR3 spans 14 amino acids. The CDR3, as DNA: TGTGCCAGCAGCGCCCGACAGGGGGGACAGCCCCAGCATTTT. This encodes CASSARQGGQPQHF. Variable domain in full (rest from reference TRBV5-8 and TRBJ1-5): EAGVTQSPTHLIKTRGQQATLRCSPISGHTSVYWYQQALGLGLQFLLWYDEGEERNRGNFPPRFSGRQFPNYSSELNVNALELEDSALYLCASSARQGGQPQHFGDGTRLSIL.

The rearrangement uses TRBV9 and TRBJ2-7; 8 bases agree with TRBD1. The length of the CDR3 is 14 residues. Per germline, CDR1 SGDLS and CDR2 YYNGEE. V was pared by 3 bases and J by 5 bases, with 7 bases of the junction left unmatched. CDR3 DNA sequence: TGTGCCAGCAGCGGTTTTACAGGGGGAAACGAGCAGTACTTC. This gives the protein CASSGFTGGNEQYF.

As concerns this clone: This specimen includes other DNA sequences encoding the same CDR3. This sequence joins TRBV19 and TRBJ1-1; D is unclear. The germline V gene has CDR1 LNHDA and CDR2 SQIVND (reference sequence). The CDR3 consists of 13 residues. V was cut by 1 base and J by 1 base, with 4 bases left in between. CDR3 in DNA: TGTGCCAGTAGTATAGGAAGGAACACTGAAGCTTTCTTT. Its translation: CASSIGRNTEAFF.

The chain has TRBV7-6 and TRBJ2-2, with D possibly TRBD2 on 5 matching bases. Trimming shortened V by 5 bases and J by 0 bases, and 13 bases separated the two germline ends. The germline V gene encodes CDR1 SGHVS and CDR2 FNYEAQ. The CDR3 totals 16 residues. The CDR3 nucleotides are TGTGCCAGCAGCCTGCCGGGGTTCCCGAACACCGGGGAGCTGTTTTTT. Translation: CASSLPGFPNTGELFF.

This clone was seen only a few times. The rearrangement links TRBV6-1 to TRBJ1-5; D possibly corresponds to TRBD1 (5 bases). Between the trimmed V and J ends, which lost 4 bases and 1 base, there was a span of 11 bases. This CDR3 is 15 amino acids long. Germline V gene data show CDR1 as MNHNS and CDR2 as SASEGT. CDR3 coding DNA: TGTGCCAGCAGTGGACAATGGGGGAGCAATCAGCCCCAGCATTTT. It translates to CASSGQWGSNQPQHF.

The V and J genes are TRBV6-5 and TRBJ2-7; 7 bases align to TRBD1. Germline V gene sequence: CDR1 MNHEY, CDR2 SVGAGI. CDR3 length: 14 residues. The V gene end was trimmed by 6 bases and the J gene end by 3 bases; junction bases not matched to a gene: 8. DNA for the CDR3: TGTGCCAGCAGCGCCCCGGGACAGATCTACGAGCAGTACTTC. Its translation: CASSAPGQIYEQYF.

J is TRBJ1-5 and V is TRBV28; D not resolved. Germline assignment: CDR1 MDHEN and CDR2 SYDVKM. This CDR3 has 14 amino acids. V lost 2 bases and J 5 bases, leaving 10 bases between the germline ends. CDR3 in DNA: TGTGCCAGCAGTTTAAGGCCGGGATATCAGCCCCAGCATTTT. Translated: CASSLRPGYQPQHF.

The chain couples TRBV6-5 to TRBJ1-1; maybe TRBD1 (5 bases). The ends were cut back, 4 bases at V and 1 base at J, with 10 bases in the middle. The V gene's germline CDR1 is MNHEY and CDR2 SVGAGI. The CDR3 is made up of 14 amino acids. In nucleotides, the CDR3 is TGTGCCAGCAGTTCGCCAGGGAAGAACACTGAAGCTTTCTTT. Translated: CASSSPGKNTEAFF.

The genes are TRBV14 and TRBJ2-1; the D gene could be TRBD1 or TRBD2 (5 bases each). V dropped 0 bases and J dropped 4 bases, with 10 bases sitting between them. CDR3 size: 15 residues. Germline assignment: CDR1 SGHDN and CDR2 FVKESK. The CDR3 coding sequence is TGTGCCAGCAGCCAAGATCAGTGGGGGTACAATGAGCAGTTCTTC. It codes for CASSQDQWGYNEQFF.

About this clone itself: The sample holds other DNA sequences that translate to the same CDR3. This sequence joins TRBV9 and TRBJ2-1, with 8 bases fitting TRBD2. Germline V lookup: CDR1 SGDLS, CDR2 YYNGEE. V trimming: 2 bases; J trimming: 10 bases; junction bases outside the gene matches: 5. CDR3 length: 13 amino acids. The CDR3 here is CASSVSRGGEQFF. DNA for the CDR3: TGTGCCAGCAGCGTCAGCCGGGGGGGAGAGCAGTTCTTC.

DNA of the CDR3: TGTGCAAGTCGCTTACGTTCCCCTCCGGGGGTCCAAGAGACCCAGTACTTC. Translated, it gives CASRLRSPPGVQETQYF. This rearrangement joins TRBV12-2 to TRBJ2-5; no check of the table's D call, TRBD2, against the DNA was made. TRBV12-2 is recorded as a pseudogene. The CDR3 has 17 amino acids.

This clone was seen only a few times. The chain couples TRBV9 to TRBJ2-1; a weak D match, TRBD2 (6 bases). CDR3 length: 15 amino acids. Germline V gene data show CDR1 as SGDLS and CDR2 as YYNGEE. The V end lost 5 bases, the J end lost 7 bases, and 19 bases lay between the germline ends. CDR3 residues: CASRSEGRSWNEQFF. CDR3 DNA: TGTGCCAGCAGGTCGGAGGGTAGGAGTTGGAATGAGCAGTTCTTC.

The V gene is TRBV6-5, the J gene TRBJ2-7; D remains ambiguous. CDR1 is MNHEY, CDR2 SVGAGI, per germline. This CDR3 spans 14 amino acids. The V and J ends lost 2 bases and 3 bases respectively, with 11 bases between them. CDR3 coding DNA: TGTGCCAGCAGTTACAAGGGAACCCTCTACGAGCAGTACTTC. Translation gives CASSYKGTLYEQYF.

This chain connects TRBV19 to TRBJ2-7, with 11 bases fitting TRBD2. The CDR3 consists of 16 residues. The germline CDR1 and CDR2 sequences are LNHDA and SQIVND (reference sequence). V lost 3 bases to trimming and J lost 3 bases; unmatched junction nucleotides: 7. The CDR3 DNA sequence: TGTGCCAGTAGTATTCGGGGGACTAGCGGCTTCTACGAGCAGTACTTC. Protein: CASSIRGTSGFYEQYF.

The chain is built from TRBV5-1 and TRBJ2-7; D is ambiguous. There are 13 residues in the CDR3. V was clipped by 4 bases and J by 3 bases, with 11 bases between them. The germline gives CDR1 SGHRS, CDR2 YFSETQ. In DNA form, the CDR3 reads TGCGCCAGCAGCCGTGGGCCCAACTACGAGCAGTACTTC. Protein: CASSRGPNYEQYF.

The CDR3 protein is CASSRSSSEDTQYF. CDR3 nucleotides: TGTGCCAGCAGTCGTAGTTCTTCAGAAGATACGCAGTATTTT. J is TRBJ2-3 and V is TRBV6-5; no firm D call. The CDR3 runs 14 residues. V was cut by 5 bases and J by 5 bases, with 14 bases left in between. Germline assignment: CDR1 MNHEY and CDR2 SVGAGI.

The chain joins TRBV7-2 to TRBJ2-3; TRBD1 is a possible D gene (6 bases). The ends were cut back, 0 bases at V and 6 bases at J, with 7 bases in the middle. Germline V CDR1 and CDR2: SGHTA, FQGNSA. The CDR3 contains 13 residues. CDR3 sequence (DNA): TGTGCCAGCAGCTTAGCGGGGGCGGATACGCAGTATTTT. Amino acid sequence: CASSLAGADTQYF. Using reference TRBV7-2 and TRBJ2-3 for the parts outside the CDR3, the full variable domain is GAGVSQSPSNKVTEKGKDVELRCDPISGHTALYWYRQSLGQGLEFLIYFQGNSAPDKSGLPSDRFSAERTGGSVSTLTIQRTQQEDSAVYLCASSLAGADTQYFGPGTRLTVL.

V gene TRBV9 combines with J gene TRBJ2-3, with D possibly matching TRBD2 (5 bases). This CDR3 is 13 amino acids long. Looked up from germline, CDR1 is SGDLS and CDR2 is YYNGEE. With 3 bases removed from V and 6 bases from J, the gap between germline ends came to 11 bases. Here the CDR3 reads CASSAPAEDTQYF. The DNA of the CDR3 is TGTGCCAGCAGCGCCCCAGCGGAGGATACGCAGTATTTT.

The J gene is TRBJ1-5, the V gene TRBV28; the match to TRBD1 covers 7 bases. CDR3 length: 14 amino acids. The ends lost 5 bases at V and 2 bases at J; junction bases unmatched: 3. CDR1 and CDR2 (germline): MDHEN, SYDVKM. CDR3 loop: CASSDDRGNQPQHF. The CDR3 region has the DNA TGTGCCAGCAGTGACGACAGGGGCAATCAGCCCCAGCATTTT.

Concerning this clone: The junction differs from germline at one of its ends, possibly a read error. The chain joins TRBV5-1 to TRBJ1-4; D remains ambiguous. The CDR3 contains 9 residues. The germline V gene has CDR1 SGHRS and CDR2 YFSETQ. CDR3 sequence reads: CASAVSVYF. The CDR3 nucleotides read TGCGCCAGCGCAGTATCAGTTTATTTT.

The genes are TRBV23-1 and TRBJ2-1, with 7 positions matching TRBD1. TRBV23-1 carries the ORF label, with uncertain function. V gave up 2 bases and J gave up 7 bases; unmatched junction bases: 2. The length of the CDR3 is 13 residues. The CDR3 loop is CASSQPTGNEQFF. The CDR3 DNA reads as TGCGCCAGCAGTCAACCGACAGGGAATGAGCAGTTCTTC.

The chain has TRBV14 and TRBJ1-6; D remains ambiguous. The V and J ends lost 0 bases and 11 bases respectively, with 14 bases between them. The CDR3 is 15 amino acids. Looked up from germline, CDR1 is SGHDN and CDR2 is FVKESK. In DNA form, the CDR3 reads TGTGCCAGCAGCCAAGACCCCGGACCCTTAGCACCCCTCCACTTT. It encodes CASSQDPGPLAPLHF.

The genes are TRBV15 and TRBJ2-1; 8 bases fit TRBD1. This CDR3 has 15 amino acids. Trimming cost V 1 base and J 4 bases; bases outside gene matches: 3. Germline CDR1 LNHNV, CDR2 YYDKDF (reference sequence). The CDR3 DNA reads as TGTGCCACCAGCAGAGCAGGGGGCTCTTACAATGAGCAGTTCTTC. Encoded protein: CATSRAGGSYNEQFF.